There are a few counts of the clone carrying this T cell receptor beta chain. The antigen remains unidentified. Donors were healthy Caucasian individuals from Russia aged about 6 to 90. Trimming took 2 bases from V and 4 from J; bases not matched to a gene: 10. Looked up from germline, CDR1 is LGHNA and CDR2 is YSLEER. CDR3 length: 16 amino acids. This entry belongs to a study of blood T cells in healthy people across ages. The study's findings and limits: It was held that diversity estimates obtained from one million T cells represented underestimates.

Primers used in a second PCR of roughly 6 to 12 cycles were a sample-barcoded 5' primer and a J-beta primer mix. Carrying 12 random nucleotides, a template-switch adaptor labeled each individual cDNA molecule. TCRdb fed the 5' RACE reads into MiXCR, producing one record per CDR3 protein. The sample includes about 570,000 distinct CDR3 sequences, about 25% of them seen just once. Sequenced sample: blood. The chain has TRBV4-3 and TRBJ1-2, with 7 bases fitting TRBD1. The sequence derives from a woman in her 70s in good health. The CDR3 nucleotides are TGCGCCAGCAGCCAACTACCAGGACAGGCCCTCTATGGCTACACCTTC. Translating gives CASSQLPGQALYGYTF.